This entry lists 21 T cell receptor beta chains sequenced from one sample in a study of CD8 T cells in ankylosing spondylitis. TCRdb reprocessed the 5' RACE reads with MiXCR, giving one entry per CDR3 protein. The sample comprises fewer than 250,000 distinct CDR3 sequences, around 32% of which are singletons, and roughly 4.2% rests with the top ten. The specimen sequenced was blood, either unsorted or a sorted T cell fraction (not recorded which). The receptor set was obtained from a male donor with ankylosing spondylitis or in good health (not recorded which).

The V gene is TRBV15, the J gene TRBJ2-5; D is undetermined. V lost 0 bases and J lost 1, with 9 bases in between. The germline CDR1 and CDR2 sequences are LNHNV and YYDKDF (reference sequence). CDR3 size: 15 residues. CDR3 loop: CATSRDRSTQETQYF. The CDR3 nucleotides read TGTGCCACCAGCAGAGATCGTAGTACCCAAGAGACCCAGTACTTC.

This clonotype was seen only a few times. The rearrangement uses TRBV6-5 and TRBJ1-2; D might be TRBD1 (5 bases). Per the germline V gene, CDR1 is MNHEY and CDR2 is SVGAGI. V was cut by 2 bases and J by 8 bases, with 9 bases left in between. This CDR3 has 12 residues. CDR3 in amino acids: CASSYEGNGYTF. In DNA, the CDR3 is TGTGCCAGCAGTTACGAGGGGAACGGCTACACCTTC.

This clonotype was counted a few times. The chain has TRBV20-1 and TRBJ2-7; TRBD1 matches at 11 bases. The V gene's germline CDR1 is DFQATT and CDR2 SNEGSKA (reference sequence). The CDR3 is 15 residues long. V trimming: 3 bases; J trimming: 4 bases; junction bases outside the gene matches: 8. CDR3 sequence: CSASDPGTGGYEQYF. The DNA for the CDR3 is TGCAGTGCTAGCGATCCGGGGACAGGGGGTTACGAGCAGTACTTC.

The V gene is TRBV29-1, the J gene TRBJ2-7; D perhaps matches TRBD2 (5 bases). Germline CDR1 is SQVTM and CDR2 is ANQGSEA. This CDR3 has 11 amino acids. The V end lost 5 bases, the J end lost 2 bases, and 7 bases lay between the germline ends. CDR3 amino acids: CSVQRTYEQYF. In nucleotides, the CDR3 is TGCAGCGTTCAGCGGACCTACGAGCAGTACTTC.

The CDR3 bases are TGCAGCGTTGATGATAGAAGGGAGACCCAGTACTTC. It encodes CSVDDRRETQYF. V is TRBV29-1 and J is TRBJ2-5, with D unresolved. The ends were cut back, 3 bases at V and 5 bases at J, with 10 bases in the middle. CDR3 length equals 12 residues. Germline CDR1 SQVTM, CDR2 ANQGSEA.

There are a few counts of this clonotype. V is TRBV20-1 and J is TRBJ1-2; possibly TRBD1 for D (5 bases). CDR1 is DFQATT, CDR2 SNEGSKA, per germline (reference sequence). The CDR3 extends over 13 amino acids. Deletions cut 6 bases from V and 2 bases from J, with 13 bases between. The CDR3 here is CSAPGGENYGYTF. CDR3 nucleotides: TGCAGTGCCCCCGGGGGTGAAAACTATGGCTACACCTTC.

J is TRBJ2-7 and V is TRBV12-3 or TRBV12-4; 9 bases match TRBD1. The CDR3 is 14 residues long. J lost 5 bases, V lost 3 bases, and 5 bases had no gene match. The CDR3 DNA sequence: TGTGCCAGCAGTTTCGGGACAGGGTCCCACGAGCAGTACTTC. Translated: CASSFGTGSHEQYF.

J is TRBJ2-7 and V is TRBV5-1; D gene unclear. Between the trimmed V and J ends, which lost 4 bases and 1 base, there was a span of 12 bases. The CDR3 is 14 residues long. The germline V gene has CDR1 SGHRS and CDR2 YFSETQ. The CDR3 spells CASSPGPESYEQYF. The CDR3 nucleotides are TGCGCCAGCAGCCCCGGGCCCGAATCCTACGAGCAGTACTTC.

The rearrangement joins TRBV7-2 to TRBJ2-5; no clear D. The V end lost 2 bases, the J end lost 5 bases, and 18 bases lay between the germline ends. From germline, CDR1 is SGHTA and CDR2 FQGNSA. The CDR3 covers 16 residues. As DNA, the CDR3 is TGTGCCAGCAGCTTATCTAGAGGACCTCGGGCCGAGACCCAGTACTTC. This gives the protein CASSLSRGPRAETQYF.

The rearrangement links TRBV29-1 to TRBJ2-4; 7 nucleotides line up with TRBD1. Germline V gene sequence: CDR1 SQVTM, CDR2 ANQGSEA. The CDR3 extends over 13 amino acids. Unmatched junction bases numbered 7, after V lost 6 bases and J lost 5 bases. The CDR3 here is CSVGTAPQNIQYF. The CDR3 DNA follows: TGCAGCGTAGGGACAGCGCCCCAAAACATTCAGTACTTC. The complete variable domain, with remaining parts taken from reference TRBV29-1 and TRBJ2-4, reads SAVISQKPSRDICQRGTSLTIQCQVDSQVTMMFWYRQQPGQSLTLIATANQGSEATYESGFVIDKFPISRPNLTFSTLTVSNMSPEDSSIYLCSVGTAPQNIQYFGAGTRLSVL.

The chain carries TRBV6-5 and TRBJ2-7, with 7 bases identical to TRBD1. CDR3 size: 17 residues. J was trimmed by 0 bases and V by 6 bases; bases with no gene match: 14. The germline V gene encodes CDR1 MNHEY and CDR2 SVGAGI. Here the CDR3 DNA reads TGTGCCAGCAGATTACGCGGACAGGCCTTTTTCTCCTACGAGCAGTACTTC. It is translated as CASRLRGQAFFSYEQYF.

This sequence joins TRBV5-1 and TRBJ2-2; D possibly corresponds to TRBD1 (6 bases). Germline assignment: CDR1 SGHRS and CDR2 YFSETQ. Trimming shortened V by 4 bases and J by 3 bases, and 16 bases separated the two germline ends. CDR3 length equals 16 residues. In nucleotides, the CDR3 is TGCGCCAGCAGCCTTCGTGGGGGCCGGGACACCGGGGAGCTGTTTTTT. Amino acid sequence: CASSLRGGRDTGELFF.

The V call is TRBV11-3, the J call TRBJ2-1; 7 bases map to TRBD2. V gave up 1 base and J gave up 4 bases; unmatched junction bases: 7. This CDR3 is 16 amino acids long. Germline values: CDR1 SGHNT, CDR2 YENEEA. DNA for the CDR3: TGTGCCAGCAGCTTAGTTGGGGGAGGGACGTACAATGAGCAGTTCTTC. Translated: CASSLVGGGTYNEQFF. The variable domain in full, with the rest retrieved from reference TRBV11-3 and TRBJ2-1, is EAGVVQSPRYKIIEKKQPVAFWCNPISGHNTLYWYLQNLGQGPELLIRYENEEAVDDSQLPKDRFSAERLKGVDSTLKIQPAELGDSAVYLCASSLVGGGTYNEQFFGPGTRLTVL.

This clonotype showed up just a few times. The V call is TRBV20-1, the J call TRBJ2-3; 8 nucleotides agree with TRBD1. The ends lost 6 bases at V and 4 bases at J; junction bases unmatched: 9. The CDR3 contains 14 residues. In germline, CDR1 is DFQATT, CDR2 SNEGSKA (reference sequence). This chain's CDR3 is CSAPGQVEPDTQYF. CDR3 bases: TGCAGTGCCCCGGGACAGGTTGAGCCAGATACGCAGTATTTT.

In this sample, this clonotype turned up a few times. V is TRBV12-3 or TRBV12-4 and J is TRBJ2-7, with D perhaps TRBD2 (6 bases). V was shortened by 3 bases and J by 6 bases, with 15 bases between the two germline ends. This CDR3 comprises 14 residues. CDR3 in amino acids: CASSFLRGNGEQYF. CDR3 nucleotides: TGTGCCAGCAGTTTCCTCCGGGGGAACGGCGAGCAGTACTTC.

This clonotype has at least ten counts. The rearrangement links TRBV29-1 to TRBJ2-7; 7 bases line up with TRBD1. Germline V gene sequence: CDR1 SQVTM, CDR2 ANQGSEA. V dropped 6 bases and J dropped 4; count of bases not matched to a gene: 3. The CDR3 sequence is 11 residues long. CDR3 nucleotide sequence: TGCAGCGTACAACAGGGGTACGAGCAGTACTTC. This translates into CSVQQGYEQYF.

The chain joins TRBV4-1 to TRBJ2-5; D might be TRBD1 or TRBD2, each matching 5 bases. Looked up from germline, CDR1 is MGHRA and CDR2 is YSYEKL. Trimming removed 6 bases at V and 2 bases at J, with 10 bases between. The CDR3 is 13 amino acids. For the CDR3, the DNA is TGCGCCAGCAGAGGGACCGCGCAAGAGACCCAGTACTTC. Encoded protein: CASRGTAQETQYF.

This sequence joins TRBV5-6 and TRBJ2-2, with D uncertain. CDR3 size: 13 residues. Germline CDR1 is SGHDT and CDR2 is YYEEEE. Trimming pared 4 bases from V and 4 bases from J, leaving 8 bases between. Here the CDR3 DNA reads TGTGCCAGCAGCGTTACTTCCACCGGGGAGCTGTTTTTT. Amino acid sequence: CASSVTSTGELFF.

This chain connects TRBV5-6 to TRBJ1-4; D remains unclear. This CDR3 contains 13 residues. Germline CDR1 is SGHDT and CDR2 is YYEEEE. V dropped 0 bases and J dropped 7 bases, with 7 bases sitting between them. This CDR3 reads CASSLDSSEKLFF. DNA of the CDR3: TGTGCCAGCAGCTTGGACAGCTCTGAAAAACTGTTTTTT.

This clonotype was counted a few times. V gene TRBV12-3 or TRBV12-4 combines with J gene TRBJ2-6; D unresolved. V gave up 6 bases and J gave up 1 base, with 13 bases separating them. This CDR3 is 16 amino acids long. This chain's CDR3 is CASSGVARSGANVLTF. CDR3 DNA: TGTGCCAGCAGCGGAGTCGCGAGGTCTGGGGCCAACGTCCTGACTTTC.

This clonotype has just a few counts. The V gene is TRBV29-1, the J gene TRBJ2-2; 8 nucleotides align to TRBD2. This CDR3 has 14 residues. After removal of 2 bases from V and 1 base from J, the junction contained 0 bases not matched to a gene. Germline V lookup: CDR1 SQVTM, CDR2 ANQGSEA. CDR3 coding DNA: TGCAGCGTTGAACTAGCGGGGAACACCGGGGAGCTGTTTTTT. The encoded protein is CSVELAGNTGELFF.